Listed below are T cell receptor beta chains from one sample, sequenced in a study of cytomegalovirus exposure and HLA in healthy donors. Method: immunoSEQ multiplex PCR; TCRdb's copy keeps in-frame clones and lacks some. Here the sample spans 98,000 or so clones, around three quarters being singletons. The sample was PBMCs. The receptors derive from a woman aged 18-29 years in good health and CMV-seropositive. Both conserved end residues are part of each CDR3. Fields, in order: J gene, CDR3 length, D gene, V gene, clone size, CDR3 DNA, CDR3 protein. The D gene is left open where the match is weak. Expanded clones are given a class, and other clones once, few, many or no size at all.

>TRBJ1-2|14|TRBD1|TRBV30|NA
TGTGCCTGGAGCACCGGGACAGGGGGCGGCGGCTACACCTTC
CAWSTGTGGGGYTF
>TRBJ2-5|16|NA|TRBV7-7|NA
TGTGCTAGCAGCTTAACACGCCAAAATTGGCGGGAGACCCAGTACTTC
CASSLTRQNWRETQYF
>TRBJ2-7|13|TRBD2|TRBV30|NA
TGTGCCTGGAGTTCCGGGACTAACTACGAGCAGTACTTC
CAWSSGTNYEQYF
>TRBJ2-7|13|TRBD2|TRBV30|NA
TGTGCCTGGAGTCTAGCGGGCCTCTACGAGCAGTACTTC
CAWSLAGLYEQYF
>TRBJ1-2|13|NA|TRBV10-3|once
TGTGCCACCCCGGACAGCTCTAACTATGGCTACACCTTC
CATPDSSNYGYTF
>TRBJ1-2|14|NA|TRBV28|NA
TGTGCCAGCAGTTTCGGTATAGCGGTAAATGGCTACACCTTC
CASSFGIAVNGYTF
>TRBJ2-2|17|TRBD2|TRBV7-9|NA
TGTGCCAGCAGCTTTTCGACGACTAGCGGGAGAACCGGGGAGCTGTTTTTT
CASSFSTTSGRTGELFF
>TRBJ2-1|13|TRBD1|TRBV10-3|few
TGTGCCACAACAGGGGGAATCGGCAATGAGCAGTTCTTC
CATTGGIGNEQFF
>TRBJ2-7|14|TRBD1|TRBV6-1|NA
TGTGCCAGCAGTGCCGAGAGGGGGCGATACGAGCAGTACTTC
CASSAERGRYEQYF
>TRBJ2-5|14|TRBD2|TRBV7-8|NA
TGTGCCAGCAGCGCCGGGACTAGGTCAGAGACCCAGTACTTC
CASSAGTRSETQYF